Below, one TCR beta chain is given with its context. The antigen is unknown. With 7 bases clipped from V and 2 bases from J, the junction kept 4 bases outside the gene matches. Germline CDR1 reads LNHDA; CDR2 reads SQIVND (reference sequence). The CDR3 sequence is 14 residues long. This entry belongs to a study of cytomegalovirus exposure and HLA in healthy donors. In the PCR, 60 Vbeta and 13 Jbeta primers were used. TCRdb's table, derived via immunoSEQ multiplex PCR, lists solely in-frame clones and lacks some. This sample has around 100,000 clones, with around a tenth found just once. Whole-study findings and limits: Among the most significant clusters, several appeared linked to common viral pathogens in a later analysis. A later analysis linked around 15,000 TCR beta sequences to HLA alleles at 0.05 false discovery rate. A missense DCLRE1C variant was associated with V- and J-gene trimming of TCR beta chains in a later analysis, and an independent cohort replicated the association.

This chain uses TRBV19 with TRBJ2-3, with 9 positions matching TRBD2. The origin of this receptor is a man aged 40-49 years in good health and CMV-seropositive. Sequencing was performed on PBMCs. The CDR3 bases are TGTGCCAGTACCGCGGGACTAGCCACAGATACGCAGTATTTT. It codes for CASTAGLATDTQYF.